This entry features one T cell receptor beta chain sequence. Assay used: immunoSEQ multiplex PCR; TCRdb lists only in-frame clones, some missing. The data contain tens of thousands of clones, 94% of them seen just once; the ten biggest clones take up less than 0.15%. These data come from a study of T cell changes during pregnancy in multiple sclerosis. The germline CDR1 and CDR2 sequences are SGHRS and YFSETQ. V dropped 4 bases and J dropped 3 bases, with 19 bases sitting between them. The CDR3 contains 16 residues. This clonotype was obtained from a female donor with multiple sclerosis, enrolled in a pregnancy study. J is TRBJ1-1 and V is TRBV5-1; TRBD1 is a possible D gene (5 bases). This specimen was CD4+ T cells from peripheral blood mononuclear cells, taken after pregnancy. Here the CDR3 DNA reads TGCGCCAGCAGCACTGGGACTGCGTCGATTTACACTGAAGCTTTCTTT. Translated: CASSTGTASIYTEAFF.